This T cell receptor (beta chain) was documented in a study of blood T cell repertoires in COVID-19. Study information: From T cells, B-cell-depleted T cells, or PBMCs came the material, which was cDNA or gDNA.

Profiling relied on immunoSEQ multiplex PCR, and the TCRdb table lists in-frame clones only, not all of them. This sample has about 89,000 clones, with roughly 90% found just once. The source of this sequence is a man older than 75 with active or convalescent COVID-19. The sequenced sample was peripheral blood.

CDR3 coding DNA: TGTGCCAGCAGTTGGGCTAGCAATCAGCCCCAGCATTTT. Its protein is CASSWASNQPQHF. The rearrangement uses TRBV12-3 or TRBV12-4 and TRBJ1-5, with unresolved D. The CDR3 totals 13 residues. V was shortened by 4 bases and J by 0 bases, with 4 bases between the two germline ends.